A selection of T cell receptor beta chains follows, all from one sample in a study of T cell responses to AZD1222 COVID-19 vaccine. Only in-frame clones appear in the TCRdb table, and some are missing; sequencing was by immunoSEQ multiplex PCR. In the table there are roughly 96,000 clones, roughly 88% of which are singletons. The sample was peripheral blood, taken on day 0 of AZD1222 vaccination. The source of these receptors is an adult in good health. The CDR3 runs from the conserved cysteine through the conserved F or W. Fields, in order: V gene, D gene, clone size, J gene, CDR3 protein, CDR3 DNA. The D gene is left open where the match is weak. Clone size is stated in some rows and not others, as once, few, many or a class when expanded.

v_call: TRBV5-6
d_call: -
clone_size: -
j_call: TRBJ2-5
cdr3_aa: CASSPDPGAIQETQYF
cdr3_nt: TGTGCCAGCAGCCCGGATCCAGGGGCTATCCAAGAGACCCAGTACTTC

v_call: TRBV9
d_call: -
clone_size: -
j_call: TRBJ2-1
cdr3_aa: CASSVGVTTGNEQFF
cdr3_nt: TGTGCCAGCAGCGTAGGGGTTACGACTGGCAATGAGCAGTTCTTC

v_call: TRBV24-1
d_call: -
clone_size: -
j_call: TRBJ2-5
cdr3_aa: CATSDLGHEETQYF
cdr3_nt: TGTGCCACCAGTGACCTGGGACACGAAGAGACCCAGTACTTC

v_call: TRBV6-2/TRBV6-3
d_call: -
clone_size: -
j_call: TRBJ1-2
cdr3_aa: CASSYEGRNYGYTF
cdr3_nt: TGTGCCAGCAGTTACGAAGGGAGAAACTATGGCTACACCTTC

v_call: TRBV19
d_call: -
clone_size: -
j_call: TRBJ1-2
cdr3_aa: CASSPPGWGNYGYTF
cdr3_nt: TGTGCCAGTAGTCCCCCCGGATGGGGCAACTATGGCTACACCTTC

v_call: TRBV7-9
d_call: -
clone_size: -
j_call: TRBJ1-2
cdr3_aa: CASSPPGGNYGYTF
cdr3_nt: TGTGCCAGCAGCCCCCCGGGTGGGAACTATGGCTACACCTTC

v_call: TRBV5-1
d_call: -
clone_size: -
j_call: TRBJ2-7
cdr3_aa: CASSLASTSPTYEQYF
cdr3_nt: TGCGCCAGCAGCTTGGCTTCTACTAGTCCCACCTACGAGCAGTACTTC

v_call: TRBV30
d_call: TRBD1
clone_size: -
j_call: TRBJ1-6
cdr3_aa: CAWRSRDRGNSPLHF
cdr3_nt: TGTGCCTGGAGATCTCGAGACAGGGGTAATTCACCCCTCCACTTT

v_call: TRBV29-1
d_call: -
clone_size: -
j_call: TRBJ1-1
cdr3_aa: CSVERENTEAFF
cdr3_nt: TGCAGCGTTGAAAGAGAAAACACTGAAGCTTTCTTT

v_call: TRBV20-1
d_call: -
clone_size: once
j_call: TRBJ1-3
cdr3_aa: CSASQAAKGNTIYF
cdr3_nt: TGCAGTGCTAGTCAGGCAGCTAAAGGAAACACCATATATTTT

v_call: TRBV9
d_call: -
clone_size: once
j_call: TRBJ2-2
cdr3_aa: CASSVGAASTGELFF
cdr3_nt: TGTGCCAGCAGCGTCGGGGCCGCAAGCACCGGGGAGCTGTTTTTT

v_call: TRBV28
d_call: TRBD2
clone_size: -
j_call: TRBJ2-1
cdr3_aa: CASSGGASGRAYNEQFF
cdr3_nt: TGTGCCAGCAGTGGGGGGGCTAGCGGGAGGGCCTACAATGAGCAGTTCTTC

v_call: TRBV7-7
d_call: -
clone_size: -
j_call: TRBJ2-3
cdr3_aa: CASSPGLTRRADTQYF
cdr3_nt: TGTGCTAGCAGCCCGGGACTCACCCGACGTGCAGATACGCAGTATTTT

v_call: TRBV12-3/TRBV12-4
d_call: -
clone_size: -
j_call: TRBJ1-2
cdr3_aa: CASGPDYGYTF
cdr3_nt: TGTGCCAGCGGCCCGGACTATGGCTACACCTTC

v_call: TRBV29-1
d_call: -
clone_size: few
j_call: TRBJ2-3
cdr3_aa: CSALPDSTDTQYF
cdr3_nt: TGCAGCGCCCTCCCCGATAGCACAGATACGCAGTATTTT

v_call: TRBV20-1
d_call: TRBD1
clone_size: -
j_call: TRBJ2-5
cdr3_aa: CSASQGETQYF
cdr3_nt: TGCAGTGCATCACAGGGGGAGACCCAGTACTTC

v_call: TRBV7-9
d_call: TRBD2
clone_size: -
j_call: TRBJ2-7
cdr3_aa: CASSQGGPREDEQYF
cdr3_nt: TGTGCCAGCAGCCAAGGCGGGCCCCGGGAGGACGAGCAGTACTTC

v_call: TRBV28
d_call: -
clone_size: -
j_call: TRBJ2-7
cdr3_aa: CASSFRGVGHYEQYF
cdr3_nt: TGTGCCAGCAGTTTCCGGGGAGTGGGGCACTACGAGCAGTACTTC

v_call: TRBV5-1
d_call: TRBD2
clone_size: -
j_call: TRBJ2-1
cdr3_aa: CASSLGLAGTQEQFF
cdr3_nt: TGCGCCAGCAGCTTGGGACTAGCGGGAACGCAAGAGCAGTTCTTC

v_call: TRBV19
d_call: TRBD2
clone_size: -
j_call: TRBJ2-1
cdr3_aa: CASSTSRTSGIYNEQFF
cdr3_nt: TGTGCCAGTAGTACGTCCAGGACTAGCGGGATCTACAATGAGCAGTTCTTC

v_call: TRBV7-3
d_call: TRBD1
clone_size: few
j_call: TRBJ1-2
cdr3_aa: CASSPVGGQGRGYTF
cdr3_nt: TGTGCCAGCAGCCCGGTCGGGGGACAGGGCCGGGGCTACACCTTC

v_call: TRBV7-2
d_call: -
clone_size: -
j_call: TRBJ1-5
cdr3_aa: CASGRGGDRTNQPQHF
cdr3_nt: TGTGCTTCCGGCCGAGGGGGAGACAGGACGAATCAGCCCCAGCATTTT

v_call: TRBV27
d_call: TRBD2
clone_size: -
j_call: TRBJ2-7
cdr3_aa: CASSLGLASYEQYF
cdr3_nt: TGTGCCAGCAGTTTAGGACTAGCGAGCTACGAGCAGTACTTC

v_call: TRBV5-1
d_call: TRBD2
clone_size: -
j_call: TRBJ2-7
cdr3_aa: CASSFSTSGSPEQYF
cdr3_nt: TGCGCCAGCAGCTTCTCGACTAGCGGGAGTCCCGAGCAGTACTTC

v_call: TRBV7-6
d_call: -
clone_size: -
j_call: TRBJ2-5
cdr3_aa: CASSAPWRAYQETQYF
cdr3_nt: TGTGCCAGCAGCGCCCCGTGGCGGGCTTACCAAGAGACCCAGTACTTC

v_call: TRBV19
d_call: TRBD2
clone_size: -
j_call: TRBJ2-7
cdr3_aa: CASRSLAGGTYEQYF
cdr3_nt: TGTGCCAGTAGGAGCCTAGCGGGAGGGACCTACGAGCAGTACTTC

v_call: TRBV3-1/TRBV3-2
d_call: -
clone_size: -
j_call: TRBJ2-5
cdr3_aa: CASSQDGARETQYF
cdr3_nt: TGTGCCAGCAGCCAAGATGGGGCCAGGGAGACCCAGTACTTC

v_call: TRBV7-8
d_call: -
clone_size: -
j_call: TRBJ2-3
cdr3_aa: CASSLAGADTQYF
cdr3_nt: TGTGCCAGCAGCTTGGCCGGGGCAGATACGCAGTATTTT